Here is one T cell receptor (beta chain) with its context. The antigen is unknown. The PCR was carried out with 60 Vbeta primers and 13 Jbeta primers. The protocol was immunoSEQ multiplex PCR, while the TCRdb copy is restricted to in-frame clones and leaves out a portion. This sample's table reports about 130,000 clones. The V gene end was trimmed by 2 bases and the J gene end by 5 bases; junction bases not matched to a gene: 14. CDR1 is SGHTA, CDR2 FQGNSA, per germline. This CDR3 comprises 18 residues. This specimen belongs to a study of cytomegalovirus exposure and HLA in healthy donors. Turning to the study itself: A prior study identified just under 120 million unique TCR beta sequences from about 179 million T cells. Early released data had tens of millions of unique TCRs, all coming from HLA-typed donors.

General study findings and limits: Common viral pathogens (according to a later analysis) appeared linked to several of the most significant clusters. TCR beta sequences reportedly predicted the HLA-A and HLA-B alleles of most subjects accurately.

The chain employs TRBV7-2 and TRBJ2-3; 9 bases are a match to TRBD2. Sequencing input: PBMCs. This sequence originates from a woman aged 60 to 75 in good health and CMV-seronegative. CDR3 in amino acids: CASSLFYTAGGPGDTQYF. For the CDR3, the DNA is TGTGCCAGCAGCTTATTCTATACGGCGGGAGGGCCAGGAGATACGCAGTATTTT.